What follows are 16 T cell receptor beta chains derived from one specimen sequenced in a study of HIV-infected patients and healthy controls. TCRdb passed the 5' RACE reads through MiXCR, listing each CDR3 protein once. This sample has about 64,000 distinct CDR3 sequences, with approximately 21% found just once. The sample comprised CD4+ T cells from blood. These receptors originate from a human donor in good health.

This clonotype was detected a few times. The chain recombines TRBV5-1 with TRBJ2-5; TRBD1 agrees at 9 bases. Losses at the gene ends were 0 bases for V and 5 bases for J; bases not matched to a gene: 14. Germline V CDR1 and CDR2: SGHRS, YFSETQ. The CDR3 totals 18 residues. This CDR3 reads CASSLGFRNRGPWETQYF. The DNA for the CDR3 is TGCGCCAGCAGCTTGGGATTCAGGAACAGGGGGCCATGGGAGACCCAGTACTTC.

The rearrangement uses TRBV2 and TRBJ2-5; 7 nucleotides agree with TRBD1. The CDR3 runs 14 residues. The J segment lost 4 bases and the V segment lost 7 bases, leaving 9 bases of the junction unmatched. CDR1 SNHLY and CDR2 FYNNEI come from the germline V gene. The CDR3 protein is CASNEQGSGETQYF. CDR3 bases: TGTGCCAGCAACGAACAGGGGTCCGGAGAGACCCAGTACTTC.

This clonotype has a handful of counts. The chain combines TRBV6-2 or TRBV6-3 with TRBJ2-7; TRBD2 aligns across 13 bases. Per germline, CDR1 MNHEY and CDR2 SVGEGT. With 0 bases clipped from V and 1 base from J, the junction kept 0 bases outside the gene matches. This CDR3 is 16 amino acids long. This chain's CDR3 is CASSYSLAGGSYEQYF. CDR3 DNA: TGTGCCAGCAGTTACTCACTAGCGGGAGGGTCCTACGAGCAGTACTTC.

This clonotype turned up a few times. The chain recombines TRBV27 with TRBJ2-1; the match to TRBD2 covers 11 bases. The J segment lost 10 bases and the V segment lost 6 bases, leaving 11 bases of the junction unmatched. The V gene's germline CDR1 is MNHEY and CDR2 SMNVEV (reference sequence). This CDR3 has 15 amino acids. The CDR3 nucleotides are TGTGCCAGCAGGCTAGCGGGGGGCCCACCTCGCGAGCAGTTCTTC. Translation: CASRLAGGPPREQFF.

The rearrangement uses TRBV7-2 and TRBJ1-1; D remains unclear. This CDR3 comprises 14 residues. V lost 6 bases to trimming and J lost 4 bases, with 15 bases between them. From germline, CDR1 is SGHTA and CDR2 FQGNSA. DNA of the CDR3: TGTGCCAGCAGTCGAAGGGAGACGGTCACTGAAGCTTTCTTT. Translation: CASSRRETVTEAFF.

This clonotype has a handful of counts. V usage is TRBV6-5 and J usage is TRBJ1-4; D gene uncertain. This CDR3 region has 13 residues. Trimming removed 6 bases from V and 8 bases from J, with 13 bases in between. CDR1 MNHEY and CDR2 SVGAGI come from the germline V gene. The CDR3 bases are TGTGCCAGCAGCCCCAATATGGGGGAAAAACTGTTTTTT. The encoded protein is CASSPNMGEKLFF.

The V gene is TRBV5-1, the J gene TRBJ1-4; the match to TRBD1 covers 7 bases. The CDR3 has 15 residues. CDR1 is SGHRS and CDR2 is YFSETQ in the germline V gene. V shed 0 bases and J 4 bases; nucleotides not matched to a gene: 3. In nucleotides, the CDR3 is TGCGCCAGCAGCTTGGGGACAGGCTTTAATGAAAAACTGTTTTTT. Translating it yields CASSLGTGFNEKLFF.

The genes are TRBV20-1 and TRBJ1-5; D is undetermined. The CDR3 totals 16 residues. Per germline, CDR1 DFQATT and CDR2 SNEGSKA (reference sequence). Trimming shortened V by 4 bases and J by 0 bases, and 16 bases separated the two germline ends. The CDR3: CSATALAENSNQPQHF. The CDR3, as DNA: TGCAGTGCTACCGCCCTTGCGGAAAATAGCAATCAGCCCCAGCATTTT.

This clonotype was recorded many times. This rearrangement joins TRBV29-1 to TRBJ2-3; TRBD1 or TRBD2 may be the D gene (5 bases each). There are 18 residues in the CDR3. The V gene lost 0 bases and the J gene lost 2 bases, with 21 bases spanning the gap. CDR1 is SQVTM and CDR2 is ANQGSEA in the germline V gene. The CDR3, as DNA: TGCAGCGTTGAAGATCCGGAAGGAGGCTTGGGACCCACAGATACGCAGTATTTT. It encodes CSVEDPEGGLGPTDTQYF.

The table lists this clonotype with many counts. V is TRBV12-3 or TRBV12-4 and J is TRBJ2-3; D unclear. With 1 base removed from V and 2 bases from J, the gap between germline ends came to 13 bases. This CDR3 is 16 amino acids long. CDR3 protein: CASSLERSLFTDTQYF. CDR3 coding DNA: TGTGCCAGCAGTTTAGAACGGAGCCTCTTCACAGATACGCAGTATTTT.

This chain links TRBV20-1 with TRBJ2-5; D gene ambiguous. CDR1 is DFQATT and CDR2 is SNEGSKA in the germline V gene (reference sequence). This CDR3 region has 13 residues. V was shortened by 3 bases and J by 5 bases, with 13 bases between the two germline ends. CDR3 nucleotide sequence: TGCAGTGCTAGGGCCCCGGGCAGGGAGACCCAGTACTTC. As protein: CSARAPGRETQYF.

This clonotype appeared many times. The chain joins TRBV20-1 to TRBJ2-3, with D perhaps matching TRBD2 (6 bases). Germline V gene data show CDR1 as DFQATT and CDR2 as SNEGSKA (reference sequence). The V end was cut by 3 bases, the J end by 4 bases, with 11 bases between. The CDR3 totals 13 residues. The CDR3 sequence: CSASGSSADTQYF. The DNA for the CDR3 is TGCAGTGCTAGCGGGAGTAGCGCAGATACGCAGTATTTT.

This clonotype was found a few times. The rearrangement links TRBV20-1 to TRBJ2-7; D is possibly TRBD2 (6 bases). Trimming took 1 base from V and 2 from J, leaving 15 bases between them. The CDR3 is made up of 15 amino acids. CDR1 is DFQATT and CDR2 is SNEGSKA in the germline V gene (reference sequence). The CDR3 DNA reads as TGCAGTGCTAGAGCCCCCGGAGGGGACCCCTACGAGCAGTACTTC. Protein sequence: CSARAPGGDPYEQYF.

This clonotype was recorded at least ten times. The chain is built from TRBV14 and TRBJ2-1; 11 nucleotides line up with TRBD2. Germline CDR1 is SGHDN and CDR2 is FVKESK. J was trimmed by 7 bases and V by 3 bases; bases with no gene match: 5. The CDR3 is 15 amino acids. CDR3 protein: CASSHAGTSGNEQFF. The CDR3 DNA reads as TGTGCCAGCAGCCACGCCGGGACTAGCGGAAATGAGCAGTTCTTC.

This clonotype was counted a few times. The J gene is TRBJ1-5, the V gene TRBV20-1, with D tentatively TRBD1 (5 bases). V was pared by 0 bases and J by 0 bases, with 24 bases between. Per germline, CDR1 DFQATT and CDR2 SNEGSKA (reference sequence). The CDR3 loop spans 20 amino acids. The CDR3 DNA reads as TGCAGTGCTAGAGATCAAACCCAGGGCCGATCCTCTTATAGCAATCAGCCCCAGCATTTT. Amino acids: CSARDQTQGRSSYSNQPQHF.

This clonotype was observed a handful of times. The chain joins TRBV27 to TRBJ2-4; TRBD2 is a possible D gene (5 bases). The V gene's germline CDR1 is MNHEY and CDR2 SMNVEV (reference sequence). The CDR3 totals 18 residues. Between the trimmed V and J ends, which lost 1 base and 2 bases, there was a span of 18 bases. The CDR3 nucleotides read TGTGCCAGCAGTTTATATCCCCCTCGAGAGCGGACCAAAAACATTCAGTACTTC. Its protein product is CASSLYPPRERTKNIQYF.